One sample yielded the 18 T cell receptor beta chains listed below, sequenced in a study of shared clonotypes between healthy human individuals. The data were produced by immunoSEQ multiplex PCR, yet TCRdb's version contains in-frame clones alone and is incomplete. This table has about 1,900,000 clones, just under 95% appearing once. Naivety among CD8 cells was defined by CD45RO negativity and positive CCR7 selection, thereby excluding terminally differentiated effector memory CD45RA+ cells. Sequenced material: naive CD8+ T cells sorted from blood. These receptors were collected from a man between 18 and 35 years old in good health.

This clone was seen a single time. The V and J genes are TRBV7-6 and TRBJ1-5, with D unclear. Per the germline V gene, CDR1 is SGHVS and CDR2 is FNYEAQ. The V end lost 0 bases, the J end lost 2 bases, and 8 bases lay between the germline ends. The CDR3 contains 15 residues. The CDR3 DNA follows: TGTGCCAGCAGCTTAGCGGTGGGAGGCAATCAGCCCCAGCATTTT. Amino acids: CASSLAVGGNQPQHF.

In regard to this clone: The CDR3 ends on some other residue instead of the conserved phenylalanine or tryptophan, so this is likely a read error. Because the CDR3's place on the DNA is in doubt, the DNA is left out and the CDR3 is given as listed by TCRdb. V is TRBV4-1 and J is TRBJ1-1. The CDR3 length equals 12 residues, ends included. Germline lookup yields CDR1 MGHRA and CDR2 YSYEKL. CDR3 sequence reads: CASSQDIWGGAD.

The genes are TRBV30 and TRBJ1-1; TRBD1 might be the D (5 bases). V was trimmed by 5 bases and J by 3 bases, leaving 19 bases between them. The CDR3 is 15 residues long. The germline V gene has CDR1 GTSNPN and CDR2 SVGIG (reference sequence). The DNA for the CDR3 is TGTGCCTGGCAGACTTTCGACAGCCTAGACACTGAAGCTTTCTTT. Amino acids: CAWQTFDSLDTEAFF.

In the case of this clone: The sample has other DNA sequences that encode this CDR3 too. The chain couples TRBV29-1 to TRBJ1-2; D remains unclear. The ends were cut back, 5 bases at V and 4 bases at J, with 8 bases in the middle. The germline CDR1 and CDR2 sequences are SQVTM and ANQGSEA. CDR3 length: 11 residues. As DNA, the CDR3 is TGCAGCGTTTTAGGAACCTATGGCTACACCTTC. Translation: CSVLGTYGYTF. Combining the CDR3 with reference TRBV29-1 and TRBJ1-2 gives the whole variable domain SAVISQKPSRDICQRGTSLTIQCQVDSQVTMMFWYRQQPGQSLTLIATANQGSEATYESGFVIDKFPISRPNLTFSTLTVSNMSPEDSSIYLCSVLGTYGYTFGSGTRLTVV.

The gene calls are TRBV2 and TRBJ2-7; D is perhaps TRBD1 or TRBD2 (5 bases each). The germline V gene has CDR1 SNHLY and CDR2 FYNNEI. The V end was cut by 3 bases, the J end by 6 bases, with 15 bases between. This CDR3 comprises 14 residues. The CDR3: CASSDDEGLSEQYF. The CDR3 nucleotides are TGTGCCAGCAGTGACGACGAGGGGCTGAGCGAGCAGTACTTC.

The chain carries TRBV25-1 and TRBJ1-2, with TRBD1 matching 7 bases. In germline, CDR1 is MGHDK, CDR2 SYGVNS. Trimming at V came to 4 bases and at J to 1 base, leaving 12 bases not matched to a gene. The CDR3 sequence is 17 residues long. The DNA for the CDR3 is TGTGCCAGCAGTGGCCGGGACAGCCAGAAACTTAACTATGGCTACACCTTC. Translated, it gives CASSGRDSQKLNYGYTF.

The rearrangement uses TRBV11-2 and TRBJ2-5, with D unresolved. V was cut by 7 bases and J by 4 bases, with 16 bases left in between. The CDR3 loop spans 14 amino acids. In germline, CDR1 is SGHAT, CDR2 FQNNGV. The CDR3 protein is CASTLYGVGETQYF. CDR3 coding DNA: TGTGCCAGCACCTTGTATGGGGTGGGAGAGACCCAGTACTTC.

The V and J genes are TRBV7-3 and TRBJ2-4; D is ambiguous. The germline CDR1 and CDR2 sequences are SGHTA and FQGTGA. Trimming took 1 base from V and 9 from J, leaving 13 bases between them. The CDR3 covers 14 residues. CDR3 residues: CASSLSGSLGIQYF. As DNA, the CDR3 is TGTGCCAGCAGCTTAAGCGGCAGCCTGGGCATTCAGTACTTC.

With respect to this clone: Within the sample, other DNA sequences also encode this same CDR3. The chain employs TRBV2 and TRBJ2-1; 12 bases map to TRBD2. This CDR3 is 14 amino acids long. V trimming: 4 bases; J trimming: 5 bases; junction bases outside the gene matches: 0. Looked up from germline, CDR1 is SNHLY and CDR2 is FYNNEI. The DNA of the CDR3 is TGTGCCAGCAGTGGACTAGCGGGAGACAATGAGCAGTTCTTC. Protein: CASSGLAGDNEQFF.

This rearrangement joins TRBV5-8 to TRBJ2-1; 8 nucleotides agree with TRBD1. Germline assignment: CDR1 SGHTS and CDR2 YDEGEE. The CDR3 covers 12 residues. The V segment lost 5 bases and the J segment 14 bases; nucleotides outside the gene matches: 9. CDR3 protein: CASSYYMTGEFF. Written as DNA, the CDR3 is TGTGCCAGCAGTTATTATATGACAGGGGAGTTCTTC.

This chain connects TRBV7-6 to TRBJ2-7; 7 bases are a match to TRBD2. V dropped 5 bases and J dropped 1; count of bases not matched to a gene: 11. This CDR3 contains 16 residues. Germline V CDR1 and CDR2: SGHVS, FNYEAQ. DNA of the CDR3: TGTGCCAGCAGCGATATTAGCGGGTCAGTTTCCTACGAGCAGTACTTC. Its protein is CASSDISGSVSYEQYF. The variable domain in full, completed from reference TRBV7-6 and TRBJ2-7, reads GAGVSQSPRYKVTKRGQDVALRCDPISGHVSLYWYRQALGQGPEFLTYFNYEAQQDKSGLPNDRFSAERPEGSISTLTIQRTEQRDSAMYRCASSDISGSVSYEQYFGPGTRLTVT.

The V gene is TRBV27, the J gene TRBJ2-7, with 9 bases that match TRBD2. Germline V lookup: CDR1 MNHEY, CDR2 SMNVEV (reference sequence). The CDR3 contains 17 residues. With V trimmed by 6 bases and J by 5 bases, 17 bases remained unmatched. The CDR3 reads CASSPPTWREGIHEQYF. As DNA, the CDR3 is TGTGCCAGCAGCCCTCCCACGTGGCGGGAGGGAATCCACGAGCAGTACTTC.

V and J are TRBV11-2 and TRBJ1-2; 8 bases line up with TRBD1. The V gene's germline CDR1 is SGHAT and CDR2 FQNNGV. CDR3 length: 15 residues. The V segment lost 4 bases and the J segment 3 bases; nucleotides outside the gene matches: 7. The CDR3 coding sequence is TGTGCCAGCAGCTATGGACAGGGTGGGGACTATGGCTACACCTTC. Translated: CASSYGQGGDYGYTF.

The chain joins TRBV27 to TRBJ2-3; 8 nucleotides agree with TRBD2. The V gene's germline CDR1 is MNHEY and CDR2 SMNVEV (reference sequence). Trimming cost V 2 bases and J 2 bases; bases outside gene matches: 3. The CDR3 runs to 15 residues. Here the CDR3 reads CASSLAGGTTDTQYF. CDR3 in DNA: TGTGCCAGCAGTTTAGCGGGGGGAACCACAGATACGCAGTATTTT.

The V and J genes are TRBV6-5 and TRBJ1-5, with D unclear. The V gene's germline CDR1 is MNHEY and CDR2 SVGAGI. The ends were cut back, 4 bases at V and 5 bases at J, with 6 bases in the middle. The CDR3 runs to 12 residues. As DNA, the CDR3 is TGTGCCAGCAGTTCGACTGATCAGCCCCAGCATTTT. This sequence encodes CASSSTDQPQHF.

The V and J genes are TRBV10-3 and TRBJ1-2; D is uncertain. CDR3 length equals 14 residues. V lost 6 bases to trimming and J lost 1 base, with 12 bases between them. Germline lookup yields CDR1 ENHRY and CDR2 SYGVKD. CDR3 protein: CAIREEYLNYGYTF. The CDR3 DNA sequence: TGTGCCATCAGGGAGGAGTATCTTAACTATGGCTACACCTTC.

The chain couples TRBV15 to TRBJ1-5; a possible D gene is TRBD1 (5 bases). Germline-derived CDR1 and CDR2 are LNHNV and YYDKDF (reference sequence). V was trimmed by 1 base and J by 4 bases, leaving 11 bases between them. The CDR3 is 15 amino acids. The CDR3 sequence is CATSRGREGNQPQHF. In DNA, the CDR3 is TGTGCCACCAGCAGAGGCAGGGAGGGAAATCAGCCCCAGCATTTT.

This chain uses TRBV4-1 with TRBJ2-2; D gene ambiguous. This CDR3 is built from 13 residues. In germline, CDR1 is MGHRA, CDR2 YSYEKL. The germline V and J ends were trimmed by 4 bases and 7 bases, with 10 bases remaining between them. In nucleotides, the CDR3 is TGCGCCAGCAGCCGTAGCTGGGGCGGGGAGCTGTTTTTT. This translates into CASSRSWGGELFF.